The source of this T cell receptor (beta chain) is a study of cytomegalovirus exposure and HLA in healthy donors. General study points: Most TCR beta V segments were productive about 90% or about 30% of the time in an earlier analysis. The CMV antigen specificity of a few CMV-associated chains was confirmed through in vitro analysis. Cytomegalovirus association was listed for under 200 TCR beta chains. Association of a missense DCLRE1C variant with TCR beta V- and J-gene trimming was reported in a later analysis.

PCR amplification relied on 60 Vbeta primers (plus 13 Jbeta primers). Measured with immunoSEQ multiplex PCR; TCRdb has only the in-frame clones, and not every one. The sample has roughly 150,000 clones, more than 70% seen once. The germline CDR1 and CDR2 sequences are LGHNT and FRNRAP. V lost 4 bases and J lost 1, with 14 bases in between. This CDR3 comprises 16 residues. This clone came up a few times. The antigen is undetermined. The origin of this receptor is a young man in good health and CMV-seronegative. Sequencing input: PBMCs. The genes are TRBV12-5 and TRBJ2-1; D unclear. CDR3: CASGSINGHSYNEQFF. The CDR3 DNA reads as TGTGCTAGTGGTTCCATTAATGGCCATTCCTACAATGAGCAGTTCTTC.